A selection of T cell receptor beta chains follows, all from one sample in a study of blood T cell repertoires in COVID-19. Repertoires were generated with immunoSEQ multiplex PCR, while TCRdb's copy carries only in-frame clones and drops some. Of roughly 200,000 clones listed, 88% were seen once; the top ten hold 2.5% to 3%. The sequenced sample consisted of PBMCs or T cells enriched from blood (not recorded which). The receptor set was obtained from a woman in her thirties who had recovered from COVID-19. The CDR3 runs from the conserved cysteine through the conserved F or W. The D gene is left open where the match is weak. A row's size may be missing; if present it is once, few, many or a size class.

v_call	clone_size	d_call	j_call	cdr3_nt	cdr3_aa
TRBV13	.	.	TRBJ2-7	TGTGCCAGCAGCTTCATAGGACTCCTCTCCTACGAGCAGTACTTC	CASSFIGLLSYEQYF
TRBV29-1	.	.	TRBJ2-5	TGCAGCGTTGACCTCCAGGGAGAGACCCAGTACTTC	CSVDLQGETQYF
TRBV5-5	.	.	TRBJ1-2	TGTGCCAGCACTGTCCAGGGTGCCCGAGCATATGGCTACACCTTC	CASTVQGARAYGYTF
TRBV7-9	.	.	TRBJ1-6	TGTGCCAGCAGCGAACGACACTCCTATAATTCACCCCTCCACTTT	CASSERHSYNSPLHF
TRBV6-2/TRBV6-3	once	.	TRBJ2-5	TGTGCCAGCAGCCGCACAAACCTCCAAGAGACCCAGTACTTC	CASSRTNLQETQYF
TRBV5-4	.	.	TRBJ1-1	TGTGCCAGCAGCTACACCCACAGGGCCGACTTGAACACTGAAGCTTTCTTT	CASSYTHRADLNTEAFF
TRBV6-5	.	TRBD1	TRBJ1-6	TGTGCCAGCAAGCAGGGGGCCTCTAATTCACCCCTCCACTTT	CASKQGASNSPLHF
TRBV7-8	.	TRBD1	TRBJ1-3	TGTGCCAGCAGACCACAACCGGGACAGGGAAACACCATATATTTT	CASRPQPGQGNTIYF
TRBV5-4	.	TRBD1	TRBJ2-5	TGTGCCAGCAGCTGGGACAGGGCCCAAGAGACCCAGTACTTC	CASSWDRAQETQYF
TRBV4-2	.	TRBD2	TRBJ2-1	TGTGCCAGCAGCCATGCGACTAGCGGTCGCTCCTACAATGAGCAGTTCTTC	CASSHATSGRSYNEQFF
TRBV14	once	TRBD1	TRBJ1-2	TGTGCCAGCAGCCAGACAGGGGGCGGCGGCTATGGCTACACCTTC	CASSQTGGGGYGYTF
TRBV4-3	.	TRBD1	TRBJ1-1	TGCGCCAGCAGCCAATCCGGGACAGGGAGCACTGAAGCTTTCTTT	CASSQSGTGSTEAFF
TRBV6-5	.	.	TRBJ1-1	TGTGCCAGCGGGAGGGGGAACACTGAAGCTTTCTTT	CASGRGNTEAFF
TRBV27	.	TRBD1	TRBJ2-6	TGTGCCAGCAGTCCAACGGGACAGGGGATGTCTGGGGCCAACGTCCTGACTTTC	CASSPTGQGMSGANVLTF
TRBV5-4	once	TRBD1	TRBJ1-4	TGTGCCAGCAGCGGCGCAGGGGGTAATGAAAAACTGTTTTTT	CASSGAGGNEKLFF
TRBV27	.	TRBD1	TRBJ1-2	TGTGCCAGCAGATTACCGGGACAGGGACCGAACTATGGCTACACCTTC	CASRLPGQGPNYGYTF
TRBV7-3	.	.	TRBJ2-2	TGTGCCAGCAGCCTCGACAGTGGCACCGGGGAGCTGTTTTTT	CASSLDSGTGELFF
TRBV5-4	.	.	TRBJ2-2	TGTGCCAGCAGCTTGGATGGGCAACTCACCGGGGAGCTGTTTTTT	CASSLDGQLTGELFF
TRBV5-8	few	TRBD1	TRBJ1-6	TGTGCCAGCAGCACGCAGGGGGAAGTCCGTAGCTCCTATAATTCACCCCTCCACTTT	CASSTQGEVRSSYNSPLHF
TRBV10-3	.	TRBD2	TRBJ2-7	TGTGCCATCAGTGACGCGACTAGCGGGACCTACGAGCAGTACTTC	CAISDATSGTYEQYF
TRBV15	.	TRBD2	TRBJ2-7	TGTGCCACCAGCAAATCTAGCGGCTTTAACCTTTACGAGCAGTACTTC	CATSKSSGFNLYEQYF
TRBV6-5	.	.	TRBJ1-2	TGTGCCAGCAGTTACACGGCGGCCTGGGGCTACACCTTC	CASSYTAAWGYTF
TRBV6-2/TRBV6-3	once	TRBD1	TRBJ1-1	TGTGCCAGCAGTTACGGACAGGGTGAAGCTTTCTTT	CASSYGQGEAFF
TRBV6-5	.	.	TRBJ1-3	TGTGCCAGCAGCCTTACAGGGACGGGAAACACCATATATTTT	CASSLTGTGNTIYF
TRBV5-1	.	TRBD1	TRBJ1-1	TGCGCCAGCAGCTTGGAACAGGGGGTATTCACTGAAGCTTTCTTT	CASSLEQGVFTEAFF
TRBV19	.	.	TRBJ2-3	TGTGCCAGTAGTATTCCCCCCCTAGATACGCAGTATTTT	CASSIPPLDTQYF